The 27 T cell receptor beta chains reported below all come from one sample, sequenced in a study of cytomegalovirus exposure and HLA in healthy donors. Use of 60 Vbeta and 13 Jbeta primers characterized the PCR. The assay was immunoSEQ multiplex PCR, and TCRdb's table has in-frame clones only and misses some. The table lists 160,000 or so clones, 75% to 85% of them singletons. The sample comprised PBMCs. The receptors derive from a woman aged 18 to 35 in good health and CMV-seropositive.

This chain connects TRBV7-8 to TRBJ1-5, with D unclear. Per germline, CDR1 SGHVS and CDR2 FQNEAQ. The CDR3 totals 12 residues. V lost 6 bases, J lost 11 bases, and 14 bases lay in between. The CDR3 is CASSKSGRSQHF. In DNA, the CDR3 is TGTGCCAGCAGTAAAAGTGGCCGCTCCCAGCATTTT.

The chain employs TRBV11-1 and TRBJ2-5, with TRBD2 as a possible D gene (5 bases). The V end lost 5 bases, the J end lost 0 bases, and 13 bases lay between the germline ends. The CDR3 spans 15 residues. Per the germline V gene, CDR1 is SGHAT and CDR2 is FQDESV (reference sequence). The CDR3 loop reads CASSPGGLYQETQYF. In DNA, the CDR3 is TGTGCCAGCAGCCCCGGTGGACTTTACCAAGAGACCCAGTACTTC.

This chain links TRBV28 with TRBJ2-7, with 10 bases lining up with TRBD1. After removal of 9 bases from V and 2 bases from J, the junction contained 7 bases not matched to a gene. The CDR3 has 14 residues. CDR1 and CDR2 from the germline V gene are MDHEN and SYDVKM. This chain's CDR3 is CASRQGAPAYEQYF. The CDR3 DNA follows: TGTGCCAGTCGACAGGGGGCCCCGGCCTACGAGCAGTACTTC.

The J gene is TRBJ2-1, the V gene TRBV4-2; weak D call: TRBD2 (6 bases). CDR1 and CDR2 from the germline V gene are LGHNA and YNFKEQ. V gave up 0 bases and J gave up 0 bases, with 9 bases separating them. This CDR3 contains 16 residues. This CDR3 is CASSQDAGSSYNEQFF. CDR3 DNA sequence: TGTGCCAGCAGCCAAGATGCGGGGAGCTCCTACAATGAGCAGTTCTTC.

The rearrangement links TRBV6-1 to TRBJ1-2; D unclear. Germline V gives CDR1 MNHNS, CDR2 SASEGT. The length of the CDR3 is 15 residues. The V end lost 0 bases, the J end lost 6 bases, and 14 bases lay between the germline ends. CDR3 sequence: CASSEATGQEDGYTF. In DNA, the CDR3 is TGTGCCAGCAGTGAAGCGACCGGCCAGGAGGATGGCTACACCTTC.

The chain joins TRBV7-3 to TRBJ2-1; maybe TRBD2 (5 bases). Trimming left V 1 base short and J 6 bases short, with 7 bases between. Per the germline V gene, CDR1 is SGHTA and CDR2 is FQGTGA. The CDR3 has 13 residues. CDR3 sequence: CASSLSGRNEQFF. The CDR3 DNA sequence: TGTGCCAGCAGCTTAAGCGGGCGCAATGAGCAGTTCTTC.

The genes are TRBV19 and TRBJ2-2; D perhaps matches TRBD2 (5 bases). CDR1 and CDR2 from the germline V gene are LNHDA and SQIVND (reference sequence). There are 14 residues in the CDR3. With 7 bases removed from V and 5 bases from J, the gap between germline ends came to 14 bases. The CDR3 is CASKPGEVTGELFF. CDR3 DNA sequence: TGTGCCAGTAAGCCCGGGGAAGTTACCGGGGAGCTGTTTTTT.

The chain links TRBV5-4 to TRBJ2-4, with TRBD1 matching over 7 bases. With 5 bases clipped from V and 0 bases from J, the junction kept 8 bases outside the gene matches. Per the germline V gene, CDR1 is SGHNT and CDR2 is YYREEE (reference sequence). This CDR3 comprises 16 residues. The CDR3 is CASSPDRAVAKNIQYF. The CDR3, as DNA: TGTGCCAGCAGTCCTGACAGGGCTGTAGCCAAAAACATTCAGTACTTC.

This chain joins TRBV6-5 and TRBJ2-5, with a weak D call TRBD2 (6 bases). CDR1 and CDR2 (germline): MNHEY, SVGAGI. CDR3 length: 13 amino acids. Deletions cut 6 bases from V and 2 bases from J, with 10 bases between. The CDR3 here is CASRGGKQETQYF. CDR3 sequence (DNA): TGTGCCAGCAGGGGAGGTAAACAAGAGACCCAGTACTTC.

This sequence joins TRBV9 and TRBJ2-1; 9 nucleotides match TRBD2. The CDR3 has 15 amino acids. The V segment lost 4 bases and the J segment 3 bases; nucleotides outside the gene matches: 5. Germline loops: CDR1 SGDLS, CDR2 YYNGEE. The CDR3 sequence is CASSSGTSLYNEQFF. The CDR3 region has the DNA TGTGCCAGCAGCTCAGGGACTAGCCTCTACAATGAGCAGTTCTTC.

V gene TRBV7-2 combines with J gene TRBJ1-4; 7 positions match TRBD1. The CDR3 runs 16 residues. V shed 5 bases, J shed 7 bases, and the junction held 13 bases outside the gene matches. From germline, CDR1 is SGHTA and CDR2 FQGNSA. Here the CDR3 DNA reads TGTGCCAGCAGCCTATGGAGTGGGACAGCCAGTGAAAAACTGTTTTTT. Translation gives CASSLWSGTASEKLFF.

This sequence joins TRBV6-1 and TRBJ2-7; D is unclear. Germline CDR1 MNHNS, CDR2 SASEGT. Trimming shortened V by 0 bases and J by 3 bases, and 15 bases separated the two germline ends. The CDR3 spans 16 residues. CDR3 amino acids: CASSEALQRSGYEQYF. The CDR3 region has the DNA TGTGCCAGCAGTGAAGCGCTTCAGCGATCCGGCTACGAGCAGTACTTC.

V and J are TRBV11-2 and TRBJ2-3, with TRBD2 matching over 7 bases. The J segment lost 2 bases and the V segment lost 2 bases, leaving 16 bases of the junction unmatched. CDR3 length: 19 residues. Germline V gives CDR1 SGHAT, CDR2 FQNNGV. Here the CDR3 reads CASSLTPGGERGYTDTQYF. The CDR3, as DNA: TGTGCCAGCAGCTTAACCCCCGGGGGTGAGCGGGGTTACACAGATACGCAGTATTTT. Full variable domain (rest looked up from reference TRBV11-2 and TRBJ2-3): EAGVAQSPRYKIIEKRQSVAFWCNPISGHATLYWYQQILGQGPKLLIQFQNNGVVDDSQLPKDRFSAERLKGVDSTLKIQPAKLEDSAVYLCASSLTPGGERGYTDTQYFGPGTRLTVL.

The rearrangement links TRBV7-2 to TRBJ2-3; D gene unclear. The CDR3 extends over 15 amino acids. The V end was cut by 5 bases, the J end by 0 bases, with 12 bases between. Germline V gene data show CDR1 as SGHTA and CDR2 as FQGNSA. Written as DNA, the CDR3 is TGTGCCAGCAGCAACCCCTCAGGTAGCACAGATACGCAGTATTTT. Translation gives CASSNPSGSTDTQYF.

In its sample, this clone was seen a few times. The chain carries TRBV6-5 and TRBJ2-1; TRBD2 is a possible D gene (6 bases). Deletions cut 2 bases from V and 6 bases from J, with 11 bases between. CDR1 MNHEY and CDR2 SVGAGI come from the germline V gene. This CDR3 has 14 residues. CDR3 in amino acids: CASSYVGGRNEQFF. Written as DNA, the CDR3 is TGTGCCAGCAGTTACGTGGGGGGACGCAATGAGCAGTTCTTC.

V and J are TRBV4-1 and TRBJ1-5; D is perhaps TRBD1 (5 bases). This CDR3 contains 15 residues. Per the germline V gene, CDR1 is MGHRA and CDR2 is YSYEKL. Trimming took off 1 base at V and 3 bases at J, with 10 bases between the two ends. The CDR3 DNA follows: TGCGCCAGCAGCCAAGCTGCAGGGTCCAATCAGCCCCAGCATTTT. Its translation: CASSQAAGSNQPQHF.

This clone was seen a few times. This chain links TRBV9 with TRBJ2-7; 8 bases agree with TRBD1. CDR3 length equals 15 residues. The trim removed 0 bases at V and 6 bases at J, leaving 8 bases unmatched. Germline values: CDR1 SGDLS, CDR2 YYNGEE. The CDR3 loop reads CASSVGTGPPGEQYF. DNA for the CDR3: TGTGCCAGCAGCGTAGGGACAGGGCCCCCGGGCGAGCAGTACTTC.

This chain uses TRBV7-9 with TRBJ2-1; D is unclear. CDR1 SEHNR and CDR2 FQNEAQ come from the germline V gene (reference sequence). The ends were cut back, 5 bases at V and 13 bases at J, with 18 bases in the middle. The CDR3 is 13 amino acids. The DNA of the CDR3 is TGTGCCAGCAGCCACCAAGGTGGGCAGGATCAGTTCTTC. Translation: CASSHQGGQDQFF.

In its sample, this clone was seen a few times. The chain couples TRBV4-1 to TRBJ1-6; 9 nucleotides agree with TRBD1. CDR1 MGHRA and CDR2 YSYEKL come from the germline V gene. The CDR3 is 17 residues long. With V trimmed by 4 bases and J by 9 bases, 13 bases remained unmatched. The CDR3 here is CASSPQQGAKGGSPLHF. CDR3 in DNA: TGCGCCAGCAGCCCCCAACAGGGGGCGAAAGGTGGTTCACCCCTCCACTTT.

The rearrangement links TRBV6-5 to TRBJ2-4; 8 positions match TRBD1. This CDR3 has 14 amino acids. CDR1 MNHEY and CDR2 SVGAGI come from the germline V gene. V gave up 7 bases and J gave up 7 bases; unmatched junction bases: 9. CDR3 sequence: CASTRGQGGNIQYF. The CDR3 coding sequence is TGTGCCAGCACTAGAGGACAGGGCGGGAACATTCAGTACTTC.

V is TRBV4-1 and J is TRBJ1-1, with 11 bases lining up with TRBD1. With V trimmed by 3 bases and J by 3 bases, 3 bases remained unmatched. Germline V lookup: CDR1 MGHRA, CDR2 YSYEKL. CDR3 size: 15 residues. The CDR3 DNA is TGCGCCAGCAGCCATGGGGACAGGGGGGACACTGAAGCTTTCTTT. Its translation: CASSHGDRGDTEAFF.

This clone was seen a handful of times. The junction differs from germline at one of its ends, possibly a read error. The chain is built from TRBV7-7 and TRBJ2-1; 9 bases line up with TRBD1. The germline V gene has CDR1 SSHAT and CDR2 FNYEAQ (reference sequence). The CDR3 extends over 14 amino acids. The CDR3 sequence: CASSSRTGVDEQFF. The DNA of the CDR3 is TGTGCTAGCAGCTCTCGGACAGGGGTTGATGAGCAGTTCTTC.

V usage is TRBV6-5 and J usage is TRBJ2-5; TRBD1 aligns across 9 bases. Germline trimming cut 6 bases from V and 5 bases from J; bases unmatched to any gene: 4. This CDR3 contains 13 residues. Per germline, CDR1 MNHEY and CDR2 SVGAGI. This chain's CDR3 is CASRWTGVETQYF. For the CDR3, the DNA is TGTGCCAGCAGGTGGACAGGGGTCGAGACCCAGTACTTC.

V usage is TRBV5-4 and J usage is TRBJ2-7; D perhaps matches TRBD2 (6 bases). The germline V and J ends were trimmed by 4 bases and 3 bases, with 11 bases remaining between them. Germline lookup yields CDR1 SGHNT and CDR2 YYREEE (reference sequence). The CDR3 runs 13 residues. As DNA, the CDR3 is TGTGCCAGCAGCCCGGGAGTCTACTACGAGCAGTACTTC. Protein: CASSPGVYYEQYF.

The rearrangement uses TRBV19 and TRBJ2-7; 9 bases fit TRBD2. The CDR3 runs to 14 residues. With 6 bases clipped from V and 3 bases from J, the junction kept 6 bases outside the gene matches. Germline assignment: CDR1 LNHDA and CDR2 SQIVND (reference sequence). Here the CDR3 DNA reads TGTGCCAGTAGCCATCCAGCGGGGGGCTACGAGCAGTACTTC. Translation gives CASSHPAGGYEQYF. The full variable domain, in which reference TRBV19 and TRBJ2-7 provide the parts outside the CDR3, is DGGITQSPKYLFRKEGQNVTLSCEQNLNHDAMYWYRQDPGQGLRLIYYSQIVNDFQKGDIAEGYSVSREKKESFPLTVTSAQKNPTAFYLCASSHPAGGYEQYFGPGTRLTVT.

CDR3 DNA sequence: TGTGCCAGCAGCTTAGTAGGGGGCGCCGAGGGCTACACCTTC. The encoded protein is CASSLVGGAEGYTF. The chain combines TRBV7-2 with TRBJ1-2; TRBD1 aligns across 7 bases. There are 14 residues in the CDR3. Germline trimming cut 1 base from V and 8 bases from J; bases unmatched to any gene: 7. Looked up from germline, CDR1 is SGHTA and CDR2 is FQGNSA.

This sequence joins TRBV5-1 and TRBJ1-2; a possible D gene is TRBD1 (5 bases). CDR1 SGHRS and CDR2 YFSETQ come from the germline V gene. Trimming cost V 6 bases and J 3 bases, with 9 bases left between them. This CDR3 is built from 12 residues. The CDR3 reads CASTDTDYGYTF. The CDR3 DNA sequence: TGCGCCAGCACGGACACCGACTATGGCTACACCTTC.